Listed below are T cell receptor beta chains from one sample, sequenced in a study of monozygotic twins with inflammatory bowel disease. TCRdb re-called the 5' RACE reads and shows each CDR3 protein once, DNA omitted. The sample totals under 130,000 distinct CDR3 sequences. The source material was blood. Receptors were obtained from a human donor with ulcerative colitis or Crohn's disease, or a healthy co-twin of an affected twin (not recorded which). Each CDR3 is given with its conserved first and last residue.

v_gene: TRBV20-1
len: 13
j_gene: TRBJ2-1
CDR3aa: CSAAGGSYNEQFF

v_gene: TRBV28
len: 14
j_gene: TRBJ2-2
CDR3aa: CASTRSGGTGELFF

v_gene: TRBV3-1
len: 14
j_gene: TRBJ2-5
CDR3aa: CASSQTGMWETQYF

v_gene: TRBV5-1
len: 14
j_gene: TRBJ2-1
CDR3aa: CASSLESSYNEQFF

v_gene: TRBV27
len: 13
j_gene: TRBJ1-1
CDR3aa: CASSFRRLTEAFF

v_gene: TRBV28
len: 14
j_gene: TRBJ2-1
CDR3aa: CASVPLALHNEQFF

v_gene: TRBV5-1
len: 15
j_gene: TRBJ2-6
CDR3aa: CASRDQGTGANVLTF

v_gene: TRBV27
len: 15
j_gene: TRBJ2-7
CDR3aa: CASSKSDERNYEQYF

v_gene: TRBV7-7
len: 14
j_gene: TRBJ2-5
CDR3aa: CASSLGGFGETQYF

v_gene: TRBV18
len: 13
j_gene: TRBJ2-7
CDR3aa: CASSPLPTYEQYF

v_gene: TRBV5-5
len: 17
j_gene: TRBJ2-1
CDR3aa: CASSKAPLARFYNEQFF

v_gene: TRBV30
len: 16
j_gene: TRBJ1-2
CDR3aa: CAWSAGLGRIFGGYTF

v_gene: TRBV5-4
len: 13
j_gene: TRBJ1-2
CDR3aa: CASSLGGDYGYTF

v_gene: TRBV4-3
len: 16
j_gene: TRBJ2-3
CDR3aa: CASSQDLAGGPDTQYF

v_gene: TRBV7-2
len: 16
j_gene: TRBJ1-6
CDR3aa: CASSLAGQGLGSPLHF

v_gene: TRBV28
len: 13
j_gene: TRBJ1-1
CDR3aa: CASTLLSNTEAFF

v_gene: TRBV20-1
len: 17
j_gene: TRBJ2-3
CDR3aa: CSASNLAGTSSTDTQYF

v_gene: TRBV18
len: 16
j_gene: TRBJ2-5
CDR3aa: CASSPPANAQGETQYF

v_gene: TRBV10-2
len: 15
j_gene: TRBJ1-5
CDR3aa: CASSDLGQGNQPQHF

v_gene: TRBV5-1
len: 16
j_gene: TRBJ2-3
CDR3aa: CASSFTGGGVTDTQYF

v_gene: TRBV19
len: 13
j_gene: TRBJ2-3
CDR3aa: CASSTGKLDTQYF

v_gene: TRBV12-3/TRBV12-4
len: 17
j_gene: TRBJ2-3
CDR3aa: CASSLAGSGTAGDTQYF

v_gene: TRBV10-3
len: 14
j_gene: TRBJ2-3
CDR3aa: CAIRPGQGTDTQYF

v_gene: TRBV27
len: 14
j_gene: TRBJ2-3
CDR3aa: CASSSTGGGITQYF

v_gene: TRBV4-2
len: 16
j_gene: TRBJ2-5
CDR3aa: CASSQDQDGVRGTQYF

v_gene: TRBV20-1
len: 13
j_gene: TRBJ2-1
CDR3aa: CSVLQRVDNEQFF

v_gene: TRBV9
len: 13
j_gene: TRBJ1-1
CDR3aa: CASSANRNTEAFF

v_gene: TRBV20-1
len: 15
j_gene: TRBJ1-5
CDR3aa: CSARVTRYSNQPQHF

v_gene: TRBV4-3
len: 13
j_gene: TRBJ2-1
CDR3aa: CASSYYPDNEQFF

v_gene: TRBV4-1
len: 14
j_gene: TRBJ1-4
CDR3aa: CASSKQGSNEKLFF

v_gene: TRBV7-7
len: 14
j_gene: TRBJ2-2
CDR3aa: CASSSVGGAEELFF

v_gene: TRBV5-1
len: 15
j_gene: TRBJ2-4
CDR3aa: CASSYWDRDKNIQYF

v_gene: TRBV9
len: 17
j_gene: TRBJ2-1
CDR3aa: CASSVEGKGRLDDEQFF

v_gene: TRBV10-3
len: 13
j_gene: TRBJ2-5
CDR3aa: CATSLAPQETQYF

v_gene: TRBV4-3
len: 18
j_gene: TRBJ2-3
CDR3aa: CASSQDEAAAKGSDTQYF

v_gene: TRBV7-2
len: 14
j_gene: TRBJ2-7
CDR3aa: CASRRAGGYYEQYF

v_gene: TRBV14
len: 14
j_gene: TRBJ1-2
CDR3aa: CASSQRQGASGYTF

v_gene: TRBV5-1
len: 13
j_gene: TRBJ2-5
CDR3aa: CASSGDQKETQYF

v_gene: TRBV27
len: 12
j_gene: TRBJ2-5
CDR3aa: CASSEDQETQYF

v_gene: TRBV9
len: 17
j_gene: TRBJ2-1
CDR3aa: CASSETQRGSSYNEQFF

v_gene: TRBV20-1
len: 14
j_gene: TRBJ2-1
CDR3aa: CSARFAGTVNEQFF

v_gene: TRBV20-1
len: 15
j_gene: TRBJ1-2
CDR3aa: CSATTGVVRGYGYTF

v_gene: TRBV7-2
len: 15
j_gene: TRBJ2-5
CDR3aa: CASSLNSGNQETQYF

v_gene: TRBV6-5
len: 15
j_gene: TRBJ1-1
CDR3aa: CASTSSDRLNTEAFF